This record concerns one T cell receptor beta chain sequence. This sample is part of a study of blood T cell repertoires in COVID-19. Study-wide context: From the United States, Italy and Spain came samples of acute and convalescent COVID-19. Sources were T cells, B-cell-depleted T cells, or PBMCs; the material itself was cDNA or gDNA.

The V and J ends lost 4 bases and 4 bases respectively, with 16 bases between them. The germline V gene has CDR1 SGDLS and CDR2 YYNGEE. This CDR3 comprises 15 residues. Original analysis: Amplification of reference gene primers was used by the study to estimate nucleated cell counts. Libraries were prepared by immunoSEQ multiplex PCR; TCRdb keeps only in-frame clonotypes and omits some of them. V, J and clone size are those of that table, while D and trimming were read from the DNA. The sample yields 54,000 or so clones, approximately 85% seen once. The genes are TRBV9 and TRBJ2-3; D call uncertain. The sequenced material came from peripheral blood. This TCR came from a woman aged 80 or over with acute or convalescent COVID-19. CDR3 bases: TGTGCCAGCAGCCGTCCACTAAAGCCCCCAGATACGCAGTATTTT. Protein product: CASSRPLKPPDTQYF.